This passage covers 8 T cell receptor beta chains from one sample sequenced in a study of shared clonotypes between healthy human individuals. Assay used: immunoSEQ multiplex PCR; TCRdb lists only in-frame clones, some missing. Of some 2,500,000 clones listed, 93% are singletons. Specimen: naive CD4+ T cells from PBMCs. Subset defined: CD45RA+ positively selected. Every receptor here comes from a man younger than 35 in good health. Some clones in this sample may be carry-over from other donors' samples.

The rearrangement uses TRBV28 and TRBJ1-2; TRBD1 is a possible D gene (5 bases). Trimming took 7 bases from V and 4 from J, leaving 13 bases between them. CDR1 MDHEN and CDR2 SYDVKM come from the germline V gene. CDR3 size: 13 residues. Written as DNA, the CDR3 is TGTGCCAGCAAGCCGGGACGGACCTATGGCTACACCTTC. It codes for CASKPGRTYGYTF.

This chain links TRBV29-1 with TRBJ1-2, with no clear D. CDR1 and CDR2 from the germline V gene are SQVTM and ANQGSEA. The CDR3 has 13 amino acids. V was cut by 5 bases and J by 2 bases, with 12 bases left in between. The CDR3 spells CSVYVGLNYGYTF. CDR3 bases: TGCAGCGTTTACGTAGGGTTAAACTATGGCTACACCTTC.

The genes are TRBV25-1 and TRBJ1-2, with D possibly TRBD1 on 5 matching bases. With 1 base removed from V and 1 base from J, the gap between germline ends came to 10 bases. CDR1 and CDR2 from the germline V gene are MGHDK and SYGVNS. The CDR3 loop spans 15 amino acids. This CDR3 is CASSESTGYNYGYTF. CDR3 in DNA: TGTGCCAGCAGTGAATCCACAGGATATAACTATGGCTACACCTTC.

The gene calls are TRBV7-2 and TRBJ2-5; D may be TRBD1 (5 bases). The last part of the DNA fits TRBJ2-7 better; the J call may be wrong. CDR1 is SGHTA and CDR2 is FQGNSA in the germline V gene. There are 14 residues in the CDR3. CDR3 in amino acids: CASSLGTGTYEQYF. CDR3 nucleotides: TGTGCCAGCAGCTTAGGCACAGGAACCTACGAGCAGTACTTC.

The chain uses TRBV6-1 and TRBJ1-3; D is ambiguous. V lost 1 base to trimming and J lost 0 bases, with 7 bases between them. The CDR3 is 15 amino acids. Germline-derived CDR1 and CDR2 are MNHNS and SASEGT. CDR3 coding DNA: TGTGCCAGCAGTGAAGGCCTGTACTCTGGAAACACCATATATTTT. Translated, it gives CASSEGLYSGNTIYF.

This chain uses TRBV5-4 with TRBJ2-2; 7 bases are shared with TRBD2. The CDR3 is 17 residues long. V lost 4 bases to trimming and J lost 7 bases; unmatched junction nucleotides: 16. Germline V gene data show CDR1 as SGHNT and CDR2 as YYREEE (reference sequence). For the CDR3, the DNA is TGTGCCAGCAGCCCTGGAGCGGGACCACCCACTGGCGGGGAGCTGTTTTTT. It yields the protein CASSPGAGPPTGGELFF.

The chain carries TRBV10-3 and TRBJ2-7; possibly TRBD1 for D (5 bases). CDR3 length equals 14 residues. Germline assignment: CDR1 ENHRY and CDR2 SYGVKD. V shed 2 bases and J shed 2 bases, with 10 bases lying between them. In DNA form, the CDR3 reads TGTGCCATCAGTGAGCTGCAGGGCCCCTACGAGCAGTACTTC. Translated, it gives CAISELQGPYEQYF.

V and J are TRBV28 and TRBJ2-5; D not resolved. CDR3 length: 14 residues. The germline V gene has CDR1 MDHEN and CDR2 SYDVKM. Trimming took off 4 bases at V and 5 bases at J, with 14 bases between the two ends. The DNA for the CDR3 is TGTGCCAGCAGTTCCCCTTTATCGGCGGAGACCCAGTACTTC. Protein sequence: CASSSPLSAETQYF.